This is a list of T cell receptor beta chains from one sample in a study of molecular identifiers for immune sequencing clone quantification. TCRdb processed the PCR reads anew with MiXCR; each CDR3 protein has one entry. The table records a few hundred thousand distinct CDR3 sequences, under 25% of them present only once. Sequencing used naive CD8+ T cells from blood, with Jurkat cell RNA spiked in. These receptors originate from a human donor in good health. Some libraries in this study had Jurkat cell RNA spiked in. CDR3s include the opening cysteine and the closing phenylalanine or tryptophan.

j_call | v_call | cdr3_aa
TRBJ2-1 | TRBV7-9 | CASSSPYDRENEQFF
TRBJ2-6 | TRBV7-3 | CASSLGAFGADVLTF
TRBJ2-7 | TRBV27 | CASSPIPGTGHSYEQHF
TRBJ2-5 | TRBV7-2 | CASSLPGTSGGETQYF
TRBJ1-3 | TRBV12-3/TRBV12-4 | CASSLARGRPGPSGNTIYF
TRBJ1-1 | TRBV7-9 | CASSLERQVNTEAFF
TRBJ2-1 | TRBV3-1 | CASSPGGSLNEQFF
TRBJ1-2 | TRBV6-2/TRBV6-3 | CASSFSGTALMSNLAIGYTF
TRBJ2-3 | TRBV20-1 | CSARDSPGATDTQYF
TRBJ1-4 | TRBV29-1 | CSATELSNEKLFF
TRBJ2-7 | TRBV9 | CASSVAGTTAYEQYF
TRBJ2-7 | TRBV19 | CASSIALEPIYEQYF
TRBJ2-7 | TRBV4-3 | CASSQDQDSYEQYF
TRBJ2-7 | TRBV29-1 | CSVRLAGAYEQYF
TRBJ2-7 | TRBV30 | CAWSHGTSIYYEQYF
TRBJ1-2 | TRBV7-9 | CASSFAPGHIYGYTF
TRBJ1-1 | TRBV20-1 | CSARFAQMNTEAFF
TRBJ1-1 | TRBV30 | CAWSVGGWNTEAFF
TRBJ1-3 | TRBV9 | CASSVLGQGAPGNTIYF
TRBJ2-5 | TRBV30 | CAWTALGGRVEYF
TRBJ2-7 | TRBV28 | CASRPHPSSYEQYF
TRBJ1-1 | TRBV4-3 | CASSQDTGRNTEAFF
TRBJ1-1 | TRBV7-8 | CASSLGGWAFF
TRBJ1-1 | TRBV6-2/TRBV6-3 | CASSWGGGEAFF
TRBJ1-4 | TRBV19 | CASSIEGTGYEKLFF
TRBJ1-1 | TRBV9 | CASGQGDTEAFF
TRBJ1-5 | TRBV27 | CASSIVPGDGSNQPQHF
TRBJ2-5 | TRBV27 | CASSLGLRDNIQETQYF
TRBJ2-7 | TRBV6-6 | CASSYSPGSSYEQYF
TRBJ1-3 | TRBV7-2 | CASSHTSYYGTDGNTIYF
TRBJ2-3 | TRBV12-5 | CVSGLSPGTDTQYF
TRBJ2-3 | TRBV9 | CASSVESGGVDTQYF
TRBJ2-5 | TRBV7-8 | CASGPEGGTQYF
TRBJ2-3 | TRBV6-5 | CASSLDRTTDTQYF
TRBJ2-3 | TRBV29-1 | CSVEDAPTRSPTDTQYF
TRBJ2-2 | TRBV4-3 | CASSQDRHLQGTGELFF
TRBJ1-1 | TRBV29-1 | CSVFQGTEAFF
TRBJ1-1 | TRBV7-9 | CASSLLPWALNTEAFF
TRBJ1-5 | TRBV19 | CASSVWGASNQPQHF
TRBJ2-7 | TRBV6-5 | CAGSYSQGSSYEQYF
TRBJ2-3 | TRBV28 | CASSPLARSTDTQYF
TRBJ1-3 | TRBV5-8 | CASSLGFGRERNTIYF
TRBJ2-3 | TRBV7-9 | CAIWREKTDTQYF
TRBJ2-6 | TRBV12-3/TRBV12-4 | CASSWTVSGANVLTF
TRBJ2-7 | TRBV12-3/TRBV12-4 | CASSPGVYEQYF
TRBJ2-6 | TRBV7-9 | CASRPPTGDGANALTF
TRBJ2-7 | TRBV20-1 | CSATGTGGPGYEQYF
TRBJ1-5 | TRBV12-5 | CASGLGSGQPQHF
TRBJ2-7 | TRBV4-3 | CASSQESSGRSLREQYF
TRBJ2-3 | TRBV20-1 | CSARTRNTDTQYF
TRBJ2-3 | TRBV7-2 | CASSDRLQGLATDTQYF
TRBJ2-3 | TRBV28 | CASRATGLLGVTDTQYF
TRBJ2-2 | TRBV5-5 | CASSLAGQLNTGELFF
TRBJ2-7 | TRBV20-1 | CSARIRDRGYEQYF
TRBJ2-5 | TRBV10-3 | CAISDEETQYF
TRBJ2-3 | TRBV9 | CASSPWDTSTDTQYF
TRBJ1-5 | TRBV4-1 | CASSQDSNQPQHF